A single sample is the source of the 30 T cell receptor beta chains below, sequenced in a study of CD8 T cells in ankylosing spondylitis. These receptors are not linked to any known antigen. Overall study findings and caveats: There was a TCR beta motif, made of 7 to 9 highly homologous variants, that appeared characteristic of ankylosing spondylitis blood.

TCRdb passed the 5' RACE reads through MiXCR, listing each CDR3 protein once. The sample holds fewer than 550,000 distinct CDR3 sequences; 5.3% are singletons and the top ten take 3% to 4%. Sample: blood, either unsorted or a sorted T cell fraction (not recorded which). The receptors derive from a male donor with ankylosing spondylitis.

There are many counts of this clonotype. The gene calls are TRBV20-1 and TRBJ2-5; D might be TRBD1 (5 bases). The CDR3 covers 15 residues. V lost 0 bases, J lost 4 bases, and 15 bases lay in between. Germline CDR1 and CDR2: DFQATT and SNEGSKA (reference sequence). Here the CDR3 DNA reads TGCAGTGCTAGAGATCCCCGGCAGGGCGGAGAGACCCAGTACTTC. It translates to CSARDPRQGGETQYF.

The chain couples TRBV20-1 to TRBJ2-1; D gene unclear. The germline V gene has CDR1 DFQATT and CDR2 SNEGSKA (reference sequence). V shed 6 bases and J shed 3 bases, with 12 bases lying between them. CDR3 length equals 13 residues. The CDR3 is CSALRASYNEQFF. Here the CDR3 DNA reads TGCAGTGCCTTAAGGGCGAGCTACAATGAGCAGTTCTTC.

This clonotype has a handful of counts. The chain couples TRBV24-1 to TRBJ2-2, with D perhaps TRBD1 (5 bases). Deletions cut 0 bases from V and 4 bases from J, with 11 bases between. This CDR3 has 16 amino acids. Germline V gives CDR1 KGHDR, CDR2 SFDVKD. CDR3 region: CATSDLARAGTGELFF. CDR3 coding DNA: TGTGCCACCAGTGATTTGGCCAGGGCAGGCACCGGGGAGCTGTTTTTT.

This clonotype was picked up many times. The chain recombines TRBV20-1 with TRBJ2-7; 8 nucleotides agree with TRBD1. After removal of 2 bases from V and 4 bases from J, the junction contained 10 bases not matched to a gene. Germline lookup yields CDR1 DFQATT and CDR2 SNEGSKA (reference sequence). The CDR3 totals 15 residues. Written as DNA, the CDR3 is TGCAGTGCTAGACCCGGGGACAGGCTATCTTACGAGCAGTACTTC. It translates to CSARPGDRLSYEQYF.

The table lists this clonotype with many counts. V and J are TRBV9 and TRBJ2-5; maybe TRBD1 (6 bases). Germline V gives CDR1 SGDLS, CDR2 YYNGEE. The V and J ends lost 3 bases and 5 bases respectively, with 11 bases between them. The CDR3 covers 13 residues. In DNA, the CDR3 is TGTGCCAGCAGCGCGACAGGTTTGGAGACCCAGTACTTC. It specifies CASSATGLETQYF.

This clonotype appeared many times. The CDR3 DNA reads TGCAGTGCTAGGGAGAGGCGGAGTAATCAGCCCCAGCATTTT. Protein product: CSARERRSNQPQHF. This chain connects TRBV20-1 to TRBJ1-5; D is undetermined. Germline values: CDR1 DFQATT, CDR2 SNEGSKA (reference sequence). V was cut by 3 bases and J by 4 bases, with 13 bases left in between. The CDR3 is made up of 14 amino acids.

This clonotype was seen repeatedly, ten times or more. The rearrangement joins TRBV20-1 to TRBJ1-2, with 10 bases identical to TRBD1. V dropped 0 bases and J dropped 0; count of bases not matched to a gene: 13. This CDR3 has 19 residues. The germline CDR1 and CDR2 sequences are DFQATT and SNEGSKA (reference sequence). The CDR3 reads CSARDFAGQGPVANYGYTF. For the CDR3, the DNA is TGCAGTGCTAGAGATTTCGCGGGACAGGGGCCGGTAGCTAACTATGGCTACACCTTC.

This clonotype was seen repeatedly, ten times or more. J is TRBJ1-1 and V is TRBV29-1; D is unclear. CDR1 and CDR2 (germline): SQVTM, ANQGSEA. The length of the CDR3 is 11 residues. The ends were cut back, 3 bases at V and 11 bases at J, with 13 bases in the middle. CDR3 protein: CSVDKEGLAFF. The CDR3 coding sequence is TGCAGCGTTGATAAGGAGGGTTTGGCTTTCTTT.

Turning to this clonotype: Possible read error: a much larger clone is one base away. The V call is TRBV28, the J call TRBJ2-5, with D unresolved. Germline CDR1 MDHEN, CDR2 SYDVKM. The length of the CDR3 is 11 residues. Trimming shortened V by 3 bases and J by 9 bases, and 8 bases separated the two germline ends. The CDR3 loop reads CASSFGGPQYF. In DNA form, the CDR3 reads TGTGCCAGCAGTTTCGGTGGGCCCCAGTACTTC.

This clonotype has a count of ten or more. This chain uses TRBV27 with TRBJ2-1, with 13 bases aligning to TRBD2. CDR3 length equals 15 residues. With 6 bases clipped from V and 7 bases from J, the junction kept 6 bases outside the gene matches. Germline assignment: CDR1 MNHEY and CDR2 SMNVEV (reference sequence). CDR3 nucleotides: TGTGCCAGCAGCCTACTAGCGGGAGGGGATAATGAGCAGTTCTTC. Translating gives CASSLLAGGDNEQFF.

This clonotype was recorded many times. The chain couples TRBV6-5 to TRBJ1-5; possibly TRBD1 for D (5 bases). Germline assignment: CDR1 MNHEY and CDR2 SVGAGI. The CDR3 is made up of 14 amino acids. The V end lost 0 bases, the J end lost 3 bases, and 6 bases lay between the germline ends. CDR3 sequence (DNA): TGTGCCAGCAGTTACTCGGACACCAATCAGCCCCAGCATTTT. Its translation: CASSYSDTNQPQHF.

The sample holds many counts of this clonotype. The chain uses TRBV9 and TRBJ2-7; maybe TRBD2 (5 bases). This CDR3 region has 14 residues. Germline values: CDR1 SGDLS, CDR2 YYNGEE. V gave up 0 bases and J gave up 3 bases, with 10 bases separating them. The CDR3 nucleotides are TGTGCCAGCAGCGTAGCCCCAGGACTCTACGAGCAGTACTTC. Its translation is CASSVAPGLYEQYF.

The V and J genes are TRBV7-9 and TRBJ2-7; D perhaps matches TRBD1 (5 bases). The CDR3 contains 13 residues. CDR1 and CDR2 from the germline V gene are SEHNR and FQNEAQ (reference sequence). V shed 6 bases and J shed 0 bases, with 9 bases lying between them. CDR3 in amino acids: CASRDTLSYEQYF. The CDR3 DNA follows: TGTGCCAGCAGGGACACCCTCTCCTACGAGCAGTACTTC. Drawing the rest from reference TRBV7-9 and TRBJ2-7, the complete variable domain is DTGVSQNPRHKITKRGQNVTFRCDPISEHNRLYWYRQTLGQGPEFLTYFQNEAQLEKSRLLSDRFSAERPKGSFSTLEIQRTEQGDSAMYLCASRDTLSYEQYFGPGTRLTVT.

This clonotype was recorded many times. CDR3 nucleotide sequence: TGCAGCGTGTGGACGGTGAACACTGAAGCTTTCTTT. It specifies CSVWTVNTEAFF. The gene calls are TRBV29-1 and TRBJ1-1; D remains unclear. There are 12 residues in the CDR3. CDR1 and CDR2 (germline): SQVTM, ANQGSEA. The germline V and J ends were trimmed by 6 bases and 0 bases, with 8 bases remaining between them.

This clonotype was recorded many times. This rearrangement joins TRBV5-6 to TRBJ1-2, with 8 nucleotides matching TRBD1. Germline-derived CDR1 and CDR2 are SGHDT and YYEEEE. After removal of 1 base from V and 7 bases from J, the junction contained 9 bases not matched to a gene. The CDR3 loop spans 15 amino acids. The CDR3 bases are TGTGCCAGCAGCTTGCCTAGGACAGGGCCTGGTGGCTACACCTTC. Translation: CASSLPRTGPGGYTF.

This clonotype was recorded a few times. The chain carries TRBV5-1 and TRBJ2-3; D perhaps matches TRBD1 (6 bases). Germline V gene data show CDR1 as SGHRS and CDR2 as YFSETQ. The V and J ends lost 3 bases and 3 bases respectively, with 11 bases between them. This CDR3 has 14 amino acids. CDR3 bases: TGCGCCAGCAGCTCTCCCCAGGGGACAGATACGCAGTATTTT. This sequence encodes CASSSPQGTDTQYF. Looking up the rest from reference TRBV5-1 and TRBJ2-3 gives the full variable domain: KAGVTQTPRYLIKTRGQQVTLSCSPISGHRSVSWYQQTPGQGLQFLFEYFSETQRNKGNFPGRFSGRQFSNSRSEMNVSTLELGDSALYLCASSSPQGTDTQYFGPGTRLTVL.

This clonotype has ten or more counts. Here the CDR3 reads CASSYGTRNTIYF. CDR3 nucleotide sequence: TGTGCCAGCAGCTACGGGACCCGAAACACCATATATTTT. The chain has TRBV9 and TRBJ1-3, with D perhaps matching TRBD1 (5 bases). V was shortened by 4 bases and J by 5 bases, with 10 bases between the two germline ends. This CDR3 is built from 13 residues. Per germline, CDR1 SGDLS and CDR2 YYNGEE.

This clonotype appeared many times. The V call is TRBV5-1, the J call TRBJ1-1; TRBD1 is a possible D gene (6 bases). Trimming pared 4 bases from V and 2 bases from J, leaving 15 bases between. CDR1 and CDR2 from the germline V gene are SGHRS and YFSETQ. The CDR3 has 15 amino acids. The CDR3 DNA follows: TGCGCCAGCAGCCCTACTACGGACAGTAACACTGAAGCTTTCTTT. Translation: CASSPTTDSNTEAFF.

Notes on this clonotype: This sequence may be a read error, since a much larger clone differs from it by one base. The V call is TRBV12-3 or TRBV12-4, the J call TRBJ1-2; D might be TRBD1 (6 bases). The CDR3 consists of 12 residues. Trimming shortened V by 5 bases and J by 7 bases, and 11 bases separated the two germline ends. CDR3 DNA: TGTGCCAGCAGTACCGGGGGGGCTGGCTACACCTTC. Translation gives CASSTGGAGYTF.

This clonotype was recorded many times. The gene calls are TRBV7-2 and TRBJ1-6, with unresolved D. Germline V gene data show CDR1 as SGHTA and CDR2 as FQGNSA. The CDR3 has 14 amino acids. Trimming pared 5 bases from V and 10 bases from J, leaving 15 bases between. The CDR3 DNA is TGTGCCAGCAGCCCCGGACTCTCCCACTCACCCCTCCACTTT. It yields the protein CASSPGLSHSPLHF.

The chain combines TRBV11-2 with TRBJ2-2; D perhaps matches TRBD1 (6 bases). This CDR3 is 17 amino acids long. From germline, CDR1 is SGHAT and CDR2 FQNNGV. V was clipped by 2 bases and J by 5 bases, with 18 bases between them. CDR3 nucleotides: TGTGCCAGCAGCTTAAGAGGGGGAAGATCGGGGACCGGGGAGCTGTTTTTT. It yields the protein CASSLRGGRSGTGELFF.

This clonotype came up many times. The chain recombines TRBV7-8 with TRBJ2-6; D is unresolved. Germline CDR1 is SGHVS and CDR2 is FQNEAQ. This CDR3 contains 14 residues. Trimming cost V 6 bases and J 0 bases, with 6 bases left between them. CDR3 nucleotides: TGTGCCAGCAGGTGGAACTCTGGGGCCAACGTCCTGACTTTC. Its translation: CASRWNSGANVLTF.

This clonotype appeared many times. The rearrangement uses TRBV7-2 and TRBJ2-5; tentatively, D is TRBD1 (6 bases). The CDR3 loop spans 14 amino acids. The germline V gene has CDR1 SGHTA and CDR2 FQGNSA. The V end was cut by 2 bases, the J end by 3 bases, with 10 bases between. CDR3: CASSLLRGKETQYF. CDR3 nucleotides: TGTGCCAGCAGCTTACTCAGGGGAAAAGAGACCCAGTACTTC.

Many counts were recorded for this clonotype. The chain joins TRBV9 to TRBJ2-5; 9 bases align to TRBD1. The CDR3 totals 15 residues. The J segment lost 5 bases and the V segment lost 0 bases, leaving 5 bases of the junction unmatched. Germline V gene lookup returns CDR1 SGDLS and CDR2 YYNGEE. The CDR3 bases are TGTGCCAGCAGCGTAGACAGGGGGCCAGGGGAGACCCAGTACTTC. Its translation is CASSVDRGPGETQYF.

This clonotype was found many times. The chain carries TRBV28 and TRBJ2-3; possible D gene TRBD2, 6 bases. Germline V lookup: CDR1 MDHEN, CDR2 SYDVKM. Trimming stripped 8 bases from V and 0 bases from J, with 15 bases between. CDR3 length equals 15 residues. The CDR3 nucleotides are TGTGCCAGCGCGTACGGGAGCAGGAGCACAGATACGCAGTATTTT. As protein: CASAYGSRSTDTQYF.

This clonotype was counted at least ten times. The chain has TRBV12-3 or TRBV12-4 and TRBJ1-1; D gene unclear. CDR3 size: 13 residues. V lost 0 bases and J lost 5, with 7 bases in between. This CDR3 is CASSLAGRTEAFF. The DNA for the CDR3 is TGTGCCAGCAGTTTAGCCGGGCGGACTGAAGCTTTCTTT.

This clonotype appeared a few times. V gene TRBV20-1 combines with J gene TRBJ1-2; 9 nucleotides match TRBD1. With 1 base clipped from V and 7 bases from J, the junction kept 22 bases outside the gene matches. CDR1 DFQATT and CDR2 SNEGSKA come from the germline V gene (reference sequence). The CDR3 has 19 amino acids. CDR3 in DNA: TGCAGTGCTAGAGCGTACGGGGACAGGGCGGTCGTATCAACTGTTGGCTACACCTTC. It encodes CSARAYGDRAVVSTVGYTF.

This clonotype came up many times. The chain couples TRBV29-1 to TRBJ2-5; TRBD1 aligns across 8 bases. The CDR3 runs 14 residues. V dropped 6 bases and J dropped 3; count of bases not matched to a gene: 9. Germline loops: CDR1 SQVTM, CDR2 ANQGSEA. CDR3 loop: CSVRITGGEETQYF. The CDR3 region has the DNA TGCAGCGTCCGGATAACAGGGGGTGAAGAGACCCAGTACTTC.

There are many counts of this clonotype. CDR3 in amino acids: CASSEGQGFQGQYF. The CDR3 DNA sequence: TGTGCCAGCAGTGAGGGACAGGGATTCCAAGGGCAGTACTTC. The chain combines TRBV9 with TRBJ2-7; 9 bases fit TRBD1. Germline-derived CDR1 and CDR2 are SGDLS and YYNGEE. The ends lost 5 bases at V and 9 bases at J; junction bases unmatched: 12. The length of the CDR3 is 14 residues.

Many counts were recorded for this clonotype. J is TRBJ2-5 and V is TRBV10-3; 11 nucleotides line up with TRBD2. The length of the CDR3 is 16 residues. V lost 0 bases and J lost 4; bases outside the gene matches: 4. Germline CDR1 ENHRY, CDR2 SYGVKD. The CDR3 spells CAISESPLAGGETQYF. The CDR3 nucleotides are TGTGCCATCAGTGAGTCGCCGCTAGCGGGAGGAGAGACCCAGTACTTC.